The 12 T cell receptor beta chains listed next were all sequenced from one sample in a study of T cells in Graves' hyperthyroidism and ophthalmopathy. RNA transcripts served as the template for amplifying TCR beta CDR3 regions. TCR CDR3 underwent first-round RT-PCR with the HTBI primer set. TCRdb analysed the multiplex PCR reads with MiXCR anew, one entry per CDR3 protein. Of 300,000 to 350,000 distinct CDR3 sequences listed, 16% are singletons. The specimen was blood. Receptors were obtained from a man aged 30 to 39 with Graves' hyperthyroidism.

This chain uses TRBV5-1 with TRBJ2-7; D unclear. Germline assignment: CDR1 SGHRS and CDR2 YFSETQ. Trimming left V 0 bases short and J 0 bases short, with 16 bases between. The CDR3 length is 17 residues. In DNA form, the CDR3 reads TGCGCCAGCAGCTTGGAGGCAAGAATTATGGGCTCCTACGAGCAGTACTTC. It yields the protein CASSLEARIMGSYEQYF.

There are a few counts of this clonotype. The chain combines TRBV28 with TRBJ1-5; tentative D call: TRBD1 (5 bases). Trimming removed 5 bases from V and 0 bases from J, with 11 bases in between. The CDR3 totals 15 residues. Germline V gene lookup returns CDR1 MDHEN and CDR2 SYDVKM. The CDR3 nucleotides read TGTGCCAGCAGTACAGGATTTTATAGCAATCAGCCCCAGCATTTT. Translated, it gives CASSTGFYSNQPQHF.

The chain combines TRBV19 with TRBJ1-2; D possibly corresponds to TRBD1 (5 bases). This CDR3 is 15 amino acids long. V shed 4 bases and J shed 1 base, with 13 bases lying between them. Germline-derived CDR1 and CDR2 are LNHDA and SQIVND (reference sequence). CDR3 coding DNA: TGTGCCAGTAGTAAGGGGCCGATCGATAACTATGGCTACACCTTC. Translating gives CASSKGPIDNYGYTF.

The chain recombines TRBV7-8 with TRBJ2-7; D call uncertain. This CDR3 has 13 amino acids. Germline V gene data show CDR1 as SGHVS and CDR2 as FQNEAQ. Deletions cut 2 bases from V and 7 bases from J, with 12 bases between. The CDR3: CASSLRVPREQYF. The DNA for the CDR3 is TGTGCCAGCAGCTTAAGAGTGCCTCGGGAGCAGTACTTC. Variable domain in full (rest from reference TRBV7-8 and TRBJ2-7): GAGVSQSPRYKVAKRGQDVALRCDPISGHVSLFWYQQALGQGPEFLTYFQNEAQLDKSGLPSDRFFAERPEGSVSTLKIQRTQQEDSAVYLCASSLRVPREQYFGPGTRLTVT.

There are many counts of this clonotype. CDR3 amino acids: CASSQGFAGSYEQYF. CDR3 nucleotide sequence: TGTGCCAGCAGCCAAGGATTCGCGGGGAGCTACGAGCAGTACTTC. The chain recombines TRBV14 with TRBJ2-7; D possibly corresponds to TRBD2 (6 bases). Trimming took off 1 base at V and 3 bases at J, with 13 bases between the two ends. This CDR3 has 15 residues. CDR1 and CDR2 from the germline V gene are SGHDN and FVKESK.

There are many counts of this clonotype. The chain recombines TRBV3-1 with TRBJ1-3; D remains unclear. CDR3 size: 16 residues. In germline, CDR1 is LGHDT, CDR2 YNNKEL (reference sequence). V was clipped by 4 bases and J by 1 base, with 14 bases between them. Written as DNA, the CDR3 is TGTGCCAGCAGCCGGACCTGGGAGGTATCTGGAAACACCATATATTTT. It encodes CASSRTWEVSGNTIYF.

The chain uses TRBV19 and TRBJ2-6; D unclear. Germline V lookup: CDR1 LNHDA, CDR2 SQIVND (reference sequence). This CDR3 spans 12 amino acids. Trimming removed 7 bases at V and 7 bases at J, with 8 bases between. The CDR3 sequence: CASKGSANVLTF. In DNA, the CDR3 is TGTGCCAGTAAAGGTTCTGCCAACGTCCTGACTTTC.

This clonotype was recorded at least ten times. This sequence joins TRBV5-6 and TRBJ2-5, with 8 bases that match TRBD2. Trimming removed 3 bases from V and 4 bases from J; junction bases left unmatched: 8. CDR3 length equals 15 residues. Germline lookup yields CDR1 SGHDT and CDR2 YYEEEE. CDR3 sequence reads: CASSSGLAELETQYF. CDR3 DNA: TGTGCCAGCAGCTCAGGACTAGCAGAGTTAGAGACCCAGTACTTC.

This clonotype was seen repeatedly, ten times or more. The V and J genes are TRBV9 and TRBJ2-2; no clear D. Trimming shortened V by 1 base and J by 3 bases, and 7 bases separated the two germline ends. This CDR3 contains 14 residues. Germline V lookup: CDR1 SGDLS, CDR2 YYNGEE. The CDR3 loop reads CASSVIGYTGELFF. The CDR3 DNA reads TGTGCCAGCAGCGTAATAGGTTACACCGGGGAGCTGTTTTTT.

V gene TRBV6-4 combines with J gene TRBJ2-6; D is ambiguous. V lost 0 bases to trimming and J lost 1 base, with 7 bases between them. The length of the CDR3 is 16 residues. CDR1 is MRHNA, CDR2 SNTAGT, per germline. The CDR3 loop reads CASSDSTRSGANVLTF. CDR3 bases: TGTGCCAGCAGTGACTCGACGCGTTCTGGGGCCAACGTCCTGACTTTC.

This chain uses TRBV5-6 with TRBJ2-2; unclear D gene. The ends were cut back, 4 bases at V and 3 bases at J, with 13 bases in the middle. The CDR3 extends over 15 amino acids. Germline-derived CDR1 and CDR2 are SGHDT and YYEEEE. The CDR3 here is CASSLTPRDTGELFF. CDR3 DNA: TGTGCCAGCAGCCTGACGCCCCGTGACACCGGGGAGCTGTTTTTT. Filled out from reference TRBV5-6 and TRBJ2-2, the complete variable domain reads DAGVTQSPTHLIKTRGQQVTLRCSPKSGHDTVSWYQQALGQGPQFIFQYYEEEERQRGNFPDRFSGHQFPNYSSELNVNALLLGDSALYLCASSLTPRDTGELFFGEGSRLTVL.

This clonotype was counted many times. The chain joins TRBV20-1 to TRBJ1-1; D unresolved. Germline assignment: CDR1 DFQATT and CDR2 SNEGSKA (reference sequence). The CDR3 totals 14 residues. V lost 0 bases to trimming and J lost 4 bases, with 12 bases between them. For the CDR3, the DNA is TGCAGTGCTAGAGATCCCGGCGTATTCACTGAAGCTTTCTTT. Amino acids: CSARDPGVFTEAFF.